A single sample is the source of the 15 T cell receptor beta chains below, sequenced in a study of T cells in Graves' hyperthyroidism and ophthalmopathy (dated by TCRdb to about 2019). The method was multiplex PCR. Sequencing was performed on an Illumina HiSeq 2000. Amplification of TCR beta CDR3 regions was carried out from RNA transcripts. A first-round RT-PCR of the TCR CDR3 used the HTBI primer set with the Qiagen OneStep RT-PCR kit. TCRdb redid the processing of the public reads, applying fastp at Q25 and MiXCR, and retained in-frame beta chains. CDR3 protein sequences are deduplicated, and each keeps its most common genes and DNA. Counted in this sample were approximately 420,000 distinct CDR3 sequences; about 13% of them appeared once. Together, the top ten hold about 5% of the sample. Sequenced material: blood. Source of these receptors: a woman aged 18 to 35 with Graves' hyperthyroidism.

Many counts were recorded for this clonotype. This chain connects TRBV6-1 to TRBJ2-5; 14 nucleotides agree with TRBD2. With 7 bases clipped from V and 5 bases from J, the junction kept 9 bases outside the gene matches. This CDR3 contains 16 residues. Germline values: CDR1 MNHNS, CDR2 SASEGT. The chain's CDR3 is CASKGLAGVGGETQYF. In DNA form, the CDR3 reads TGTGCCAGCAAGGGACTAGCGGGAGTGGGAGGCGAGACCCAGTACTTC.

Many counts were recorded for this clonotype. The chain uses TRBV6-2 or TRBV6-3 and TRBJ2-3; D is tentatively TRBD1 or TRBD2 (5 bases each). Germline V gene sequence: CDR1 MNHEY, CDR2 SVGEGT. CDR3 length: 12 residues. Trimming took 7 bases from V and 8 from J, leaving 13 bases between them. This CDR3 is CASTNPGATQYF. In DNA, the CDR3 is TGTGCCAGCACCAACCCCGGGGCTACGCAGTATTTT.

V and J are TRBV13 and TRBJ2-7, with D perhaps given as TRBD1 or TRBD2 (5 bases each). This CDR3 is built from 13 residues. Germline V lookup: CDR1 PRHDT, CDR2 FYEKMQ (reference sequence). V was pared by 5 bases and J by 8 bases, with 16 bases between. CDR3 in amino acids: CASSGRDPTQQYF. The DNA of the CDR3 is TGTGCCAGCAGCGGCAGGGACCCGACGCAGCAGTACTTC.

This clonotype came up many times. The chain is built from TRBV28 and TRBJ2-7; a possible D gene is TRBD1 (6 bases). This CDR3 is 14 amino acids long. V lost 4 bases to trimming and J lost 6 bases, with 16 bases between them. CDR1 MDHEN and CDR2 SYDVKM come from the germline V gene. The CDR3 here is CASSSVGGPPEQYF. The CDR3 region has the DNA TGTGCCAGCAGTTCCGTAGGGGGACCGCCCGAGCAGTACTTC.

This clonotype has at least ten counts. The J gene is TRBJ1-2, the V gene TRBV28; unclear D gene. Germline CDR1 and CDR2: MDHEN and SYDVKM. The ends were cut back, 7 bases at V and 4 bases at J, with 13 bases in the middle. The CDR3 sequence is 13 residues long. The CDR3 nucleotides read TGTGCCAGCAAGGCTGACGGAGGCTATGGCTACACCTTC. Protein: CASKADGGYGYTF.

This clonotype was picked up many times. V is TRBV7-2 and J is TRBJ1-6, with TRBD1 identical over 8 bases. The CDR3 covers 16 residues. V lost 1 base, J lost 7 bases, and 6 bases stayed unmatched. The V gene's germline CDR1 is SGHTA and CDR2 FQGNSA. CDR3 in amino acids: CASSLVARGPNSPLHF. The CDR3 bases are TGTGCCAGCAGCTTAGTGGCCAGGGGGCCCAATTCACCCCTCCACTTT.

This clonotype was detected many times. The chain employs TRBV28 and TRBJ1-1; D unclear. Between the trimmed V and J ends, which lost 7 bases and 0 bases, there was a span of 12 bases. The CDR3 has 14 amino acids. Germline V gives CDR1 MDHEN, CDR2 SYDVKM. Here the CDR3 reads CASTPLDLNTEAFF. The CDR3 coding sequence is TGTGCCAGCACCCCACTTGATCTGAACACTGAAGCTTTCTTT.

Remarks on this clonotype: Given the absence of the conserved phenylalanine or tryptophan at the CDR3 end, a read error is likely. The rearrangement uses TRBV5-6 and TRBJ2-6; D possibly uses TRBD1 or TRBD2 (6 bases each). CDR1 SGHDT and CDR2 YYEEEE come from the germline V gene. This CDR3 has 15 residues. V lost 3 bases and J 3 bases, leaving 10 bases between the germline ends. CDR3 residues: CASSSRGHGANVLTS. As DNA, the CDR3 is TGTGCCAGCAGCTCTCGGGGGCATGGGGCCAACGTCCTGACTTCC.

This clonotype appeared many times. The chain joins TRBV5-1 to TRBJ1-3; D unresolved. Trimming removed 6 bases at V and 0 bases at J, with 10 bases between. The germline gives CDR1 SGHRS, CDR2 YFSETQ. This CDR3 spans 14 amino acids. In DNA form, the CDR3 reads TGCGCCAGCACGCCGGACGGCTCTGGAAACACCATATATTTT. Translated, it gives CASTPDGSGNTIYF.

This clonotype was detected ten times or more. V and J are TRBV28 and TRBJ2-7; 10 positions agree with TRBD1. This CDR3 spans 15 amino acids. The germline V gene encodes CDR1 MDHEN and CDR2 SYDVKM. V dropped 6 bases and J dropped 4; count of bases not matched to a gene: 9. The CDR3 coding sequence is TGTGCCAGCAGCATCCCGGGACAGGGGAGTTACGAGCAGTACTTC. This translates into CASSIPGQGSYEQYF.

This clonotype was picked up a small number of times. This sequence joins TRBV5-5 and TRBJ2-2, with D unresolved. The CDR3 is 15 amino acids. V was clipped by 4 bases and J by 4 bases, with 14 bases between them. CDR1 and CDR2 from the germline V gene are SGHKS and YYEKEE (reference sequence). For the CDR3, the DNA is TGTGCCAGCAGCGTGGACGGATCGATCACCGGGGAGCTGTTTTTT. Translation: CASSVDGSITGELFF. Full variable domain (missing parts from reference TRBV5-5 and TRBJ2-2): DAGVTQSPTHLIKTRGQQVTLRCSPISGHKSVSWYQQVLGQGPQFIFQYYEKEERGRGNFPDRFSARQFPNYSSELNVNALLLGDSALYLCASSVDGSITGELFFGEGSRLTVL.

This clonotype was picked up many times. The J gene is TRBJ1-2, the V gene TRBV20-1; no firm D call. Germline V gene sequence: CDR1 DFQATT, CDR2 SNEGSKA (reference sequence). The CDR3 runs to 13 residues. V shed 3 bases and J shed 4 bases, with 12 bases lying between them. The CDR3 DNA follows: TGCAGTGCTAGTGCCGTCCCAACCTATGGCTACACCTTC. Translating gives CSASAVPTYGYTF.

The table lists this clonotype with many counts. This rearrangement joins TRBV27 to TRBJ2-7; either TRBD1 or TRBD2 may supply D (5 bases each). The CDR3 loop spans 19 amino acids. Germline V CDR1 and CDR2: MNHEY, SMNVEV (reference sequence). The V and J ends lost 3 bases and 4 bases respectively, with 28 bases between them. The DNA for the CDR3 is TGTGCCAGCAGTTTTGGTGGGGCCAGGCGGCCCCCCTGGGAGTACGAGCAGTACTTC. Its protein is CASSFGGARRPPWEYEQYF.

In this sample, this clonotype turned up many times. The chain couples TRBV20-1 to TRBJ2-1; D might be TRBD2 (7 bases). V shed 1 base and J shed 1 base, with 17 bases lying between them. From germline, CDR1 is DFQATT and CDR2 SNEGSKA (reference sequence). The CDR3 is 17 amino acids. CDR3 in amino acids: CSARGGGGGASYNEQFF. CDR3 in DNA: TGCAGTGCTAGAGGGGGGGGAGGGGGAGCGTCCTACAATGAGCAGTTCTTC.

This clonotype occurred many times. This chain connects TRBV3-1 to TRBJ2-3; 7 bases fit TRBD1. Germline V CDR1 and CDR2: LGHDT, YNNKEL (reference sequence). V shed 3 bases and J 7 bases; nucleotides not matched to a gene: 4. The CDR3 extends over 13 amino acids. The CDR3 region has the DNA TGTGCCAGCAGCCAGGGCAGGGGGAATACGCAGTATTTT. Amino acids: CASSQGRGNTQYF.